This T cell receptor beta chain was identified during a study of CD4+ T cells in melanoma. TCRdb keeps only in-frame clones here, not all; method: immunoSEQ multiplex PCR. The table lists around 13,000 clones, around 72% of them singletons, with 18% in the top ten. This TCR derives from a human donor with melanoma. The material sequenced was cells from a culture (not recorded whether cultured in vitro).

In DNA form, the CDR3 reads TGTGCCAGCAGTAGGCGGGGCGGGGAGGGAGAGCAGTACTTC. As protein: CASSRRGGEGEQYF. This chain connects TRBV6-1 to TRBJ2-7, with 7 positions matching TRBD2. The CDR3 totals 14 residues. Trimming removed 5 bases from V and 7 bases from J; junction bases left unmatched: 11. Germline-derived CDR1 and CDR2 are MNHNS and SASEGT.